These 31 T cell receptor beta chains originate from one sample sequenced in a study of Graves' ophthalmopathy and Graves' hyperthyroidism. RNA transcripts yielded amplified TCR beta CDR3 regions. HTBI primers served in a first-round RT-PCR, which a second-round multiplex PCR followed. Using its own MiXCR run on the multiplex PCR reads, TCRdb lists one record per CDR3 protein. The data contain hundreds of thousands of distinct CDR3 sequences, 35% to 45% of them seen just once; the ten biggest clones take up under 3.5%. The sample taken for sequencing was peripheral blood. These receptor sequences come from an adult man with Graves' ophthalmopathy.

This clonotype has a count of ten or more. CDR3 DNA sequence: TGCGCCAGCAGTGGGATGCTCAGCGAGCAGTACTTC. This translates into CASSGMLSEQYF. The V call is TRBV10-2, the J call TRBJ2-7, with D unresolved. The germline CDR1 and CDR2 sequences are WSHSY and SAAADI. Trimming removed 4 bases from V and 6 bases from J, with 10 bases in between. This CDR3 contains 12 residues.

The rearrangement uses TRBV5-6 and TRBJ1-1; 9 bases agree with TRBD1. This CDR3 region has 13 residues. Germline CDR1 and CDR2: SGHDT and YYEEEE. J lost 7 bases, V lost 2 bases, and 3 bases had no gene match. The CDR3 nucleotides are TGTGCCAGCAGCTTCGGACAGGGGAGTGAAGCTTTCTTT. It is translated as CASSFGQGSEAFF.

This clonotype was detected many times. V gene TRBV24-1 combines with J gene TRBJ1-1, with D perhaps matching TRBD1 (6 bases). The CDR3 contains 15 residues. With 4 bases removed from V and 3 bases from J, the gap between germline ends came to 14 bases. Looked up from germline, CDR1 is KGHDR and CDR2 is SFDVKD. CDR3 in amino acids: CATSEPTGPYTEAFF. CDR3 sequence (DNA): TGTGCCACCAGTGAGCCGACAGGACCCTACACTGAAGCTTTCTTT.

The chain couples TRBV4-3 to TRBJ1-1; maybe TRBD1 (5 bases). In germline, CDR1 is LGHNA, CDR2 YSLEER. The CDR3 has 15 amino acids. The V and J ends lost 1 base and 1 base respectively, with 10 bases between them. CDR3 sequence reads: CASSQAAGSNTEAFF. Here the CDR3 DNA reads TGCGCCAGCAGCCAAGCGGCAGGGTCGAACACTGAAGCTTTCTTT.

The chain combines TRBV29-1 with TRBJ1-1; D gene unclear. The CDR3 length is 11 residues. Germline V gene lookup returns CDR1 SQVTM and CDR2 ANQGSEA. Trimming shortened V by 4 bases and J by 5 bases, and 8 bases separated the two germline ends. The CDR3 here is CSVGPVTEAFF. The CDR3 bases are TGCAGCGTTGGACCCGTGACTGAAGCTTTCTTT.

The chain is built from TRBV15 and TRBJ1-5; D gene unclear. CDR1 and CDR2 from the germline V gene are LNHNV and YYDKDF (reference sequence). CDR3 size: 15 residues. V shed 1 base and J shed 1 base, with 8 bases lying between them. The CDR3 is CATSRGGESNQPQHF. DNA for the CDR3: TGTGCCACCAGCAGAGGTGGAGAGAGCAATCAGCCCCAGCATTTT.

This clonotype was detected only a few times. This sequence joins TRBV11-2 and TRBJ1-4; D is ambiguous. The CDR3 contains 15 residues. The germline V gene encodes CDR1 SGHAT and CDR2 FQNNGV. Trimming left V 2 bases short and J 3 bases short, with 10 bases between. The CDR3 DNA is TGTGCCAGCAGCTTAACGGGCTCTTCTAATGAAAAACTGTTTTTT. It specifies CASSLTGSSNEKLFF.

The chain employs TRBV15 and TRBJ2-7, with 9 bases that match TRBD2. Trimming removed 5 bases from V and 0 bases from J; junction bases left unmatched: 5. In germline, CDR1 is LNHNV, CDR2 YYDKDF (reference sequence). This CDR3 contains 15 residues. The CDR3 nucleotides are TGTGCCACCAGCGCAGCGGGGGGAACCTCCTACGAGCAGTACTTC. It translates to CATSAAGGTSYEQYF.

In its sample, this clonotype was seen many times. The rearrangement links TRBV10-3 to TRBJ2-2; 9 bases fit TRBD1. With V trimmed by 8 bases and J by 5 bases, 6 bases remained unmatched. The V gene's germline CDR1 is ENHRY and CDR2 SYGVKD. The length of the CDR3 is 14 residues. CDR3 amino acids: CAIGGTGRTGELFF. The CDR3, as DNA: TGTGCCATCGGGGGGACAGGGAGGACCGGGGAGCTGTTTTTT.

This rearrangement joins TRBV4-2 to TRBJ2-2, with D possibly matching TRBD1 (5 bases). The CDR3 sequence is 15 residues long. The germline V and J ends were trimmed by 1 base and 5 bases, with 11 bases remaining between them. Germline values: CDR1 LGHNA, CDR2 YNFKEQ. The CDR3 region is CASSQAAGLTGELFF. DNA of the CDR3: TGTGCCAGCAGCCAAGCAGCAGGGCTTACCGGGGAGCTGTTTTTT.

Ten or more counts support this clonotype. V gene TRBV29-1 combines with J gene TRBJ2-7; TRBD2 aligns across 13 bases. The CDR3 spans 14 residues. The junction had 2 bases not matched to a gene; V was cut back by 5 bases and J by 1 base. Looked up from germline, CDR1 is SQVTM and CDR2 is ANQGSEA. Here the CDR3 DNA reads TGCAGCGTTTCGGGACTAGCGGGGTCCTACGAGCAGTACTTC. Translation: CSVSGLAGSYEQYF.

In this sample, this clonotype turned up many times. The genes are TRBV7-2 and TRBJ2-5; the D is unclear. Looked up from germline, CDR1 is SGHTA and CDR2 is FQGNSA. The length of the CDR3 is 15 residues. Trimming removed 1 base from V and 1 base from J, with 10 bases in between. The DNA of the CDR3 is TGTGCCAGCAGCTTAGTTTGGGTCAGCCAAGAGACCCAGTACTTC. Amino acid sequence: CASSLVWVSQETQYF.

This clonotype was seen at least ten times. One end of the junction varies from germline; a read error may be responsible. The chain uses TRBV24-1 and TRBJ2-7, with 11 bases fitting TRBD2. Looked up from germline, CDR1 is KGHDR and CDR2 is SFDVKD. The CDR3 has 14 amino acids. CDR3 sequence: CVTIAGGPRKEQYF. CDR3 bases: TGTGTCACCATAGCGGGAGGGCCTCGTAAGGAGCAGTACTTC.

Notes on this clonotype: One end of the junction is discordant with germline, which a read error may explain. Here the CDR3 reads CASSLGSAPTQGADGYTF. In nucleotides, the CDR3 is TGTGCTAGCAGCTTAGGGTCGGCACCTACGCAGGGGGCGGATGGCTACACCTTC. V and J are TRBV7-7 and TRBJ1-2; 8 bases agree with TRBD1. Germline V gene sequence: CDR1 SSHAT, CDR2 FNYEAQ (reference sequence). The CDR3 is 18 residues long.

This clonotype was seen many times. The J gene is TRBJ1-6, the V gene TRBV2; tentatively, D is TRBD1 (6 bases). This CDR3 is built from 16 residues. Deletions cut 3 bases from V and 6 bases from J, with 15 bases between. Germline V gives CDR1 SNHLY, CDR2 FYNNEI. This chain's CDR3 is CASSEAQGQINSPLHF. Here the CDR3 DNA reads TGTGCCAGCAGTGAGGCCCAGGGACAAATTAATTCACCCCTCCACTTT.

This clonotype came up many times. The V gene is TRBV2, the J gene TRBJ1-1; no clear D. Germline V gives CDR1 SNHLY, CDR2 FYNNEI. The ends were cut back, 7 bases at V and 1 base at J, with 7 bases in the middle. The CDR3 is 12 residues long. CDR3 DNA sequence: TGTGCCAGCATCCCAGAGAACACTGAAGCTTTCTTT. Protein sequence: CASIPENTEAFF.

This clonotype was seen at least ten times. J is TRBJ1-2 and V is TRBV13; perhaps TRBD1 as D (5 bases). Trimming took off 3 bases at V and 6 bases at J, with 11 bases between the two ends. Germline CDR1 and CDR2: PRHDT and FYEKMQ (reference sequence). The CDR3 has 13 amino acids. The CDR3 protein is CASSFQGSDGYTF. CDR3 DNA sequence: TGTGCCAGCAGCTTCCAGGGCAGCGATGGCTACACCTTC.

At least ten counts were recorded for this clonotype. As DNA, the CDR3 is TGCAGCGTTGAATGGCCCTCGGGGACCGGGGAGCTGTTTTTT. Residues: CSVEWPSGTGELFF. The J gene is TRBJ2-2, the V gene TRBV29-1; TRBD2 is a possible D gene (5 bases). Germline CDR1 and CDR2: SQVTM and ANQGSEA. Deletions cut 2 bases from V and 5 bases from J, with 12 bases between. The CDR3 runs to 14 residues.

V gene TRBV29-1 combines with J gene TRBJ2-7, with 8 bases matching TRBD2. The germline CDR1 and CDR2 sequences are SQVTM and ANQGSEA. J lost 5 bases, V lost 8 bases, and 11 bases had no gene match. The CDR3 is made up of 13 amino acids. CDR3 in amino acids: CSLELAEVDEQYF. The CDR3 nucleotides are TGCAGCTTGGAACTAGCGGAGGTGGACGAGCAGTACTTC.

The sample holds many counts of this clonotype. This chain connects TRBV10-2 to TRBJ1-5; D call uncertain. Trimming stripped 2 bases from V and 4 bases from J, with 9 bases between. CDR3 size: 14 residues. CDR1 and CDR2 from the germline V gene are WSHSY and SAAADI. CDR3 coding DNA: TGCGCCAGCAGTGAGCTGGCGGAAAATCAGCCCCAGCATTTT. Translating it yields CASSELAENQPQHF.

V usage is TRBV9 and J usage is TRBJ1-1; tentatively, D is TRBD1 (6 bases). V lost 0 bases and J 1 base, leaving 10 bases between the germline ends. Germline loops: CDR1 SGDLS, CDR2 YYNGEE. The CDR3 is 15 residues long. The CDR3 loop reads CASSVAVTGNTEAFF. The CDR3 nucleotides read TGTGCCAGCAGCGTAGCGGTGACAGGGAACACTGAAGCTTTCTTT.

This clonotype was counted at least ten times. V is TRBV7-2 and J is TRBJ2-5; 8 nucleotides line up with TRBD2. The CDR3 has 15 residues. Germline CDR1 and CDR2: SGHTA and FQGNSA. V was clipped by 5 bases and J by 1 base; unmatched bases: 6. CDR3 sequence reads: CASSILGGAQETQYF. In DNA form, the CDR3 reads TGTGCCAGCAGCATCCTCGGGGGGGCCCAAGAGACCCAGTACTTC.

The gene calls are TRBV4-1 and TRBJ2-2, with no clear D. This CDR3 has 17 amino acids. V lost 4 bases, J lost 2 bases, and 17 bases lay in between. Germline CDR1 MGHRA, CDR2 YSYEKL. CDR3 nucleotides: TGCGCCAGCAGCCCGAGTGGAGCCGGTGGTAACACCGGGGAGCTGTTTTTT. Residues: CASSPSGAGGNTGELFF.

CDR3 residues: CSVAKGLAVDYEQYF. Written as DNA, the CDR3 is TGCAGCGTTGCTAAGGGACTAGCGGTAGACTACGAGCAGTACTTC. V and J are TRBV29-1 and TRBJ2-5; 11 nucleotides match TRBD2. The J call is in doubt because the DNA end fits TRBJ2-7 better. The CDR3 has 15 residues. Germline V gene lookup returns CDR1 SQVTM and CDR2 ANQGSEA.

This chain links TRBV7-9 with TRBJ1-2, with D tentatively TRBD1 (5 bases). The CDR3 extends over 15 amino acids. With 2 bases removed from V and 4 bases from J, the gap between germline ends came to 14 bases. In germline, CDR1 is SEHNR, CDR2 FQNEAQ (reference sequence). CDR3 residues: CASSLLRGPFYGYTF. The CDR3 nucleotides are TGTGCCAGCAGCTTACTGCGGGGACCTTTCTATGGCTACACCTTC.

To note about this clonotype: It is unclear where the CDR3 begins or ends on the DNA, so no DNA is shown, and the CDR3 is as TCRdb lists it. The chain recombines TRBV7-9 with TRBJ2-5; the table's TRBD2 call for D was not verified on the DNA. CDR1 and CDR2 (germline): SEHNR, FQNEAQ (reference sequence). The CDR3 is 17 residues long, ends included. The CDR3 reads CASSIYLCSAGGETQYF.

This clonotype was detected only a few times. The chain carries TRBV7-9 and TRBJ2-5; 8 bases align to TRBD2. The CDR3 runs to 17 residues. Per germline, CDR1 SEHNR and CDR2 FQNEAQ (reference sequence). V was pared by 5 bases and J by 2 bases, with 13 bases of the junction left unmatched. For the CDR3, the DNA is TGTGCCAGCAGCCAGGGACCGAGCGGGGGTTATCAAGAGACCCAGTACTTC. This codes for CASSQGPSGGYQETQYF.

The genes are TRBV25-1 and TRBJ1-1; D call uncertain. V lost 4 bases and J 5 bases, leaving 14 bases between the germline ends. The length of the CDR3 is 14 residues. In germline, CDR1 is MGHDK, CDR2 SYGVNS. The CDR3 sequence: CASSARHMGTEAFF. CDR3 sequence (DNA): TGTGCCAGCAGTGCTAGACACATGGGTACTGAAGCTTTCTTT.

The J gene is TRBJ1-6, the V gene TRBV7-9; D remains ambiguous. CDR1 and CDR2 (germline): SEHNR, FQNEAQ (reference sequence). The V gene lost 1 base and the J gene lost 9 bases, with 13 bases spanning the gap. The CDR3 consists of 15 residues. The CDR3: CASSLGSGSGSPLHF. The CDR3 DNA reads as TGTGCCAGCAGCTTAGGTTCGGGGTCGGGTTCACCCCTCCACTTT.

This clonotype was picked up one time. The rearrangement links TRBV19 to TRBJ2-5; 9 bases are a match to TRBD1. The germline V gene encodes CDR1 LNHDA and CDR2 SQIVND (reference sequence). With 5 bases clipped from V and 9 bases from J, the junction kept 10 bases outside the gene matches. This CDR3 comprises 14 residues. This CDR3 reads CASSQTGGDQPQYF. CDR3 nucleotide sequence: TGTGCCAGTAGTCAGACAGGGGGGGATCAGCCCCAGTACTTC.

Ten or more counts support this clonotype. The rearrangement links TRBV19 to TRBJ2-7; 9 bases match TRBD1. V was pared by 1 base and J by 5 bases, with 3 bases of the junction left unmatched. From germline, CDR1 is LNHDA and CDR2 SQIVND (reference sequence). The CDR3 extends over 14 amino acids. CDR3: CASSIAGTGHEQYF. As DNA, the CDR3 is TGTGCCAGTAGTATAGCCGGGACAGGGCACGAGCAGTACTTC.